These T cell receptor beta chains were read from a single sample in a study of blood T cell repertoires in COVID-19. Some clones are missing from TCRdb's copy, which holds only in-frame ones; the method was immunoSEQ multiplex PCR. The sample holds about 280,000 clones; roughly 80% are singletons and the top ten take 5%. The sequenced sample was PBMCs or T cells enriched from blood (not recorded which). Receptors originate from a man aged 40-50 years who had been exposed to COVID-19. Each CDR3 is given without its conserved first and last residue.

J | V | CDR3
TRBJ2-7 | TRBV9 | ASSVAEGPGGEQY
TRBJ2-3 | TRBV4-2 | ASSQGGGAGGPDTQY
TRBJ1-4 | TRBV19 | ASSDTGGYEKLF
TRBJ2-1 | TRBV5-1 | ASSWKRTGKVAGGHAPPDNEQF
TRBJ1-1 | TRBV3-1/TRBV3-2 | ASSQSATGEAF
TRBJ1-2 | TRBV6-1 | ASSEVGADSNYGYT
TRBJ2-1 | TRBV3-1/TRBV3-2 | ASSQARLAGAQHEQF
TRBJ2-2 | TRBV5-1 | ASSLVAGELF
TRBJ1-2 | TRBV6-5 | ASSYRGEVGYGYT
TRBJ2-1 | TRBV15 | ATSSEPRQGHEQF
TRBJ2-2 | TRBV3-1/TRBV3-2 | ASSLSGLARKGGELF